This TCR beta chain was identified in a study of control samples from healthy donors and cancer patients. Assay used: immunoSEQ multiplex PCR; TCRdb lists only in-frame clones, some missing. This sample has tens of thousands of clones, with 89% found just once. Trimming removed 3 bases at V and 9 bases at J, with 9 bases between. The CDR3 length is 13 residues. Germline CDR1 reads SEHNR; CDR2 reads FQNEAQ (reference sequence). This chain links TRBV7-9 with TRBJ1-6; the D is unclear. What was sequenced was PBMCs. The clonotype comes from a man aged 55 to 70 with colorectal cancer. The CDR3 nucleotides are TGTGCCAGCAGCTTGATGGACGGTTCACCCCTCCACTTT. This sequence encodes CASSLMDGSPLHF.